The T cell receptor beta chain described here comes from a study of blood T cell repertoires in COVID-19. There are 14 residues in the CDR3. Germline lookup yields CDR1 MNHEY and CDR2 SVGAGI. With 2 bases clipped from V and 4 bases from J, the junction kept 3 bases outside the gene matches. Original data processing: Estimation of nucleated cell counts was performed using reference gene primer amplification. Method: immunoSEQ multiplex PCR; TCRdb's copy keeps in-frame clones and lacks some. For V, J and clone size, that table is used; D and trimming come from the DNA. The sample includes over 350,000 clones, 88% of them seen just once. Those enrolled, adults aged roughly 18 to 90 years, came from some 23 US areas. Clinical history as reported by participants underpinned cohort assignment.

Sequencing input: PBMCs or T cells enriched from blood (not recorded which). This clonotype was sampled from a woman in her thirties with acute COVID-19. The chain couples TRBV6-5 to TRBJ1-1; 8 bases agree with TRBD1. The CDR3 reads CASSYRQGATEAFF. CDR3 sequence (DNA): TGTGCCAGCAGTTACAGGCAGGGGGCCACTGAAGCTTTCTTT.